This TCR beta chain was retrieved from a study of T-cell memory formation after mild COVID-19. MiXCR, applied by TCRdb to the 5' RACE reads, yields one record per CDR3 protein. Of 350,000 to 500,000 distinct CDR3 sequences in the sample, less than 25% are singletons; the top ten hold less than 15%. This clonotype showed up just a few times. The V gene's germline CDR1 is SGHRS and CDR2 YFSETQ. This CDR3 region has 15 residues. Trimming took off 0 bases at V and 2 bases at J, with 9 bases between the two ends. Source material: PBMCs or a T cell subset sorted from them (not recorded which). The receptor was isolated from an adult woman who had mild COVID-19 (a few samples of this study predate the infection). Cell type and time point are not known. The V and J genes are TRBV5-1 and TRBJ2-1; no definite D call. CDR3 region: CASSLGDSTYNEQFF. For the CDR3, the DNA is TGCGCCAGCAGCTTGGGCGATTCTACCTACAATGAGCAGTTCTTC. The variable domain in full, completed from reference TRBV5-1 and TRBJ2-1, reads KAGVTQTPRYLIKTRGQQVTLSCSPISGHRSVSWYQQTPGQGLQFLFEYFSETQRNKGNFPGRFSGRQFSNSRSEMNVSTLELGDSALYLCASSLGDSTYNEQFFGPGTRLTVL.